One and the same sample provided the 8 T cell receptor beta chains below, sequenced in a study of cytomegalovirus exposure and HLA in healthy donors. Amplification used 60 Vbeta primers and 13 Jbeta primers. Profiling relied on immunoSEQ multiplex PCR, and the TCRdb table lists in-frame clones only, not all of them. The table for this sample gives under 200,000 clones. Sequencing used PBMCs. These receptors were collected from a man aged 25-40 years in good health and CMV-seronegative.

V is TRBV7-9 and J is TRBJ2-3, with 13 bases identical to TRBD2. This CDR3 has 17 amino acids. J was trimmed by 4 bases and V by 5 bases; bases with no gene match: 9. The germline gives CDR1 SEHNR, CDR2 FQNEAQ (reference sequence). CDR3 region: CASSPGLAGLYSDTQYF. DNA for the CDR3: TGTGCCAGCAGCCCGGGACTAGCGGGGCTTTATTCAGATACGCAGTATTTT.

The chain is built from TRBV18 and TRBJ1-5; D might be TRBD1 (5 bases). CDR3 length equals 14 residues. V was clipped by 2 bases and J by 1 base, with 6 bases between them. Germline-derived CDR1 and CDR2 are KGHSH and LQKENI. In DNA, the CDR3 is TGTGCCAGCTCACCAGGGGGGAGCAATCAGCCCCAGCATTTT. Protein sequence: CASSPGGSNQPQHF.

The CDR3 coding sequence is TGTGCCAGCAGCCCTACCGGGACAGTTCTCGAGCAGTACTTC. Translating gives CASSPTGTVLEQYF. This chain uses TRBV11-2 with TRBJ2-5, with TRBD1 matching over 7 bases. The better agreement between TRBJ2-7 and the DNA end casts doubt on the J call. Per the germline V gene, CDR1 is SGHAT and CDR2 is FQNNGV. The CDR3 runs to 14 residues.

The genes are TRBV6-5 and TRBJ1-2; a weak D match, TRBD1 (5 bases). This CDR3 has 15 amino acids. V dropped 10 bases and J dropped 4 bases, with 22 bases sitting between them. Per the germline V gene, CDR1 is MNHEY and CDR2 is SVGAGI. Here the CDR3 DNA reads TGTGCCACCGCGCTCTCTCAGGGCCAGGTCTATGGCTACACCTTC. As protein: CATALSQGQVYGYTF.

The DNA for the CDR3 is TGCGCCAGCAGTGAAGGAGGGCACGGCTACACCTTC. Amino acids: CASSEGGHGYTF. The V gene is TRBV10-2, the J gene TRBJ1-2; D remains unclear. Trimming removed 3 bases at V and 8 bases at J, with 10 bases between. This CDR3 has 12 residues. Germline CDR1 reads WSHSY; CDR2 reads SAAADI.

CDR3 amino acids: CASSAVSPATF. Written as DNA, the CDR3 is TGTGCCAGCAGTGCCGTGAGCCCCGCTACCTTC. V is TRBV2 and J is TRBJ1-2; no definite D call. This CDR3 has 11 residues. V lost 4 bases and J lost 14, with 14 bases in between. Germline V gene data show CDR1 as SNHLY and CDR2 as FYNNEI.

The genes are TRBV7-7 and TRBJ2-5; no definite D call. This CDR3 comprises 13 residues. V was pared by 4 bases and J by 2 bases, with 8 bases between. CDR1 and CDR2 from the germline V gene are SSHAT and FNYEAQ (reference sequence). CDR3: CASSSYLQETQYF. For the CDR3, the DNA is TGTGCCAGCAGCTCGTATCTTCAAGAGACCCAGTACTTC.

V usage is TRBV5-1 and J usage is TRBJ1-6; D might be TRBD1 (5 bases). From germline, CDR1 is SGHRS and CDR2 YFSETQ. This CDR3 comprises 14 residues. V dropped 4 bases and J dropped 10 bases, with 15 bases sitting between them. The CDR3 reads CASSPEKGRSPLHF. In DNA, the CDR3 is TGCGCCAGCAGCCCCGAAAAGGGGCGATCACCCCTCCACTTT.